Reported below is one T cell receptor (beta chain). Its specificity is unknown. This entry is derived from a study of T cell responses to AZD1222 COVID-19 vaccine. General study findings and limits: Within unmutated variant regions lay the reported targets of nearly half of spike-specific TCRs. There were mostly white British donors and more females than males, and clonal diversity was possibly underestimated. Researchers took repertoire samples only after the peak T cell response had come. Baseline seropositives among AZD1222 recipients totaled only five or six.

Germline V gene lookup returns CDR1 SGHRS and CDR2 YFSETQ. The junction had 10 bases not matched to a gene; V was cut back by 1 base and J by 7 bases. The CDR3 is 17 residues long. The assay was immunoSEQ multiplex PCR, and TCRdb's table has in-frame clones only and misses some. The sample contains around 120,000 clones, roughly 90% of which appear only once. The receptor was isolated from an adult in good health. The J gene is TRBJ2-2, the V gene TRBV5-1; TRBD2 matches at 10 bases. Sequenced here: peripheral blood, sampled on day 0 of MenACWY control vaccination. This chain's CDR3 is CASSLSGLAARGGELFF. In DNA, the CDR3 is TGCGCCAGCAGCTTGAGCGGACTAGCGGCCAGGGGCGGGGAGCTGTTTTTT.